This T cell receptor (beta chain) was retrieved from a study of control samples from healthy donors and cancer patients. V was pared by 0 bases and J by 6 bases, with 13 bases between. The V gene's germline CDR1 is SGHTS and CDR2 YDEGEE. This CDR3 has 15 amino acids. Using immunoSEQ multiplex PCR, the repertoire was profiled, and TCRdb retains in-frame clones only, with some absent. The sample holds about 120,000 clones, about 87% seen once. Sequences were obtained from blood. The genes are TRBV5-8 and TRBJ1-5; tentatively, D is TRBD1 (5 bases). The sequence derives from a man aged 25-45 years in good health. The CDR3 coding sequence is TGTGCCAGCAGCTTGGTTTGGGGGATGGGTCAGCCCCAGCATTTT. Translation: CASSLVWGMGQPQHF.